These 11 T cell receptor beta chains came from one sample sequenced in a study of post-analysis software for immune sequencing data. Study-level results: Controls showed lower frequencies than patients for five TRBV segments, and TRBV5-6, TRBV5-1 and TRBV20-1 were among these.

Incorporated into the TCR beta cDNA libraries were unique molecular identifiers, which served to reduce PCR and sequencing biases. TCRdb called the PCR reads again in MiXCR, with one record for every CDR3 protein. Among hundreds of thousands of distinct CDR3 sequences listed, approximately 46% were seen once. These receptors lack a known antigen. Sample: blood. All receptors derive from a girl aged 10-17 years with multiple sclerosis.

This clonotype was observed a single time. The junction departs from the called germline gene at one end, perhaps through a read error. This chain links TRBV14 with TRBJ2-4; TRBD1 might be the D (5 bases). This CDR3 has 12 amino acids. Looked up from germline, CDR1 is SGHDN and CDR2 is FVKESK. The CDR3 sequence: CASSQDRVIRYF. CDR3 bases: TGTGCCAGCAGCCAAGACAGGGTCATTCGGTACTTC. Combining the CDR3 with reference TRBV14 and TRBJ2-4 gives the whole variable domain EAGVTQFPSHSVIEKGQTVTLRCDPISGHDNLYWYRRVMGKEIKFLLHFVKESKQDESGMPNNRFLAERTGGTYSTLKVQPAELEDSGVYFCASSQDRVIRYFGAGTRLSVL.

This clonotype was seen more than once but under ten times. This chain links TRBV6-2 or TRBV6-3 with TRBJ1-6, with 10 nucleotides matching TRBD1. The V and J ends lost 6 bases and 13 bases, in that order; junction bases with no gene match: 9. The CDR3 consists of 14 residues. Germline CDR1 is MNHEY and CDR2 is SVGEGT. The CDR3 here is CASSWDRGESPLHF. CDR3 DNA: TGTGCCAGCAGCTGGGACAGGGGAGAATCTCCCCTCCACTTT.

A single count supports this clonotype. A much larger clone is a single base away; this may be a read error. The genes are TRBV29-1 and TRBJ2-1; D perhaps matches TRBD2 (6 bases). The CDR3 is 12 amino acids. Looked up from germline, CDR1 is SQVTM and CDR2 is ANQGSEA. V was shortened by 0 bases and J by 15 bases, with 15 bases between the two germline ends. In DNA form, the CDR3 reads TGCAGCGTTGAAGAAGGTCGAGCGGGTCGGTTCTTC. Its translation: CSVEEGRAGRFF.

The chain carries TRBV11-3 and TRBJ2-3; D tentatively reads TRBD1 or TRBD2 (6 bases each). V gave up 1 base and J gave up 1 base, with 18 bases separating them. The CDR3 length is 18 residues. Germline V gene sequence: CDR1 SGHNT, CDR2 YENEEA. Here the CDR3 reads CASSLGGGKGGRTDTQYF. The CDR3 DNA sequence: TGTGCCAGCAGCTTAGGAGGGGGGAAAGGCGGACGCACAGATACGCAGTATTTT. The whole variable domain, filled in from reference TRBV11-3 and TRBJ2-3, reads EAGVVQSPRYKIIEKKQPVAFWCNPISGHNTLYWYLQNLGQGPELLIRYENEEAVDDSQLPKDRFSAERLKGVDSTLKIQPAELGDSAVYLCASSLGGGKGGRTDTQYFGPGTRLTVL.

V gene TRBV12-3 or TRBV12-4 combines with J gene TRBJ2-1; maybe TRBD2 (6 bases). The CDR3 is 14 residues long. The ends were cut back, 3 bases at V and 5 bases at J, with 11 bases in the middle. In nucleotides, the CDR3 is TGTGCCAGCAGTTTCCCACTAGCCAACAATGAGCAGTTCTTC. This translates into CASSFPLANNEQFF.

The chain links TRBV28 to TRBJ1-5; TRBD1 aligns across 7 bases. This CDR3 has 20 amino acids. Per germline, CDR1 MDHEN and CDR2 SYDVKM. Trimming at V came to 3 bases and at J to 0 bases, leaving 17 bases not matched to a gene. DNA of the CDR3: TGTGCCAGCAGTTTTTTAGATTTACAGGGGCCAAAAGATAGCAATCAGCCCCAGCATTTT. Residues: CASSFLDLQGPKDSNQPQHF.

This chain joins TRBV29-1 and TRBJ2-5; either TRBD1 or TRBD2 may fit D (5 bases each). The J call may be incorrect, as the DNA end agrees better with TRBJ2-7. The CDR3 extends over 12 amino acids. Germline CDR1 and CDR2: SQVTM and ANQGSEA. CDR3 loop: CSVERGRDEQYF. The CDR3 DNA follows: TGCAGCGTTGAAAGGGGACGTGACGAGCAGTACTTC.

The DNA of the CDR3 is TGCGCCAGCAGCCAAGGTCCTATCTCGAACACCGGGGAGCTGTTTTTT. This sequence encodes CASSQGPISNTGELFF. This chain links TRBV4-3 with TRBJ2-2; unclear D gene. Trimming stripped 1 base from V and 0 bases from J, with 9 bases between. The CDR3 has 16 residues. CDR1 is LGHNA and CDR2 is YSLEER in the germline V gene.

The chain is built from TRBV4-3 and TRBJ2-6; no definite D call. V dropped 0 bases and J dropped 0 bases, with 12 bases sitting between them. The CDR3 totals 18 residues. Germline CDR1 and CDR2: LGHNA and YSLEER. The CDR3 region has the DNA TGCGCCAGCAGCCAAGATGGGTCGAGTCCCTCTGGGGCCAACGTCCTGACTTTC. Translated: CASSQDGSSPSGANVLTF.

J is TRBJ2-7 and V is TRBV15; the match to TRBD1 covers 10 bases. The better agreement between TRBJ2-5 and the DNA end casts doubt on the J call. Germline CDR1 LNHNV, CDR2 YYDKDF (reference sequence). This CDR3 contains 15 residues. Written as DNA, the CDR3 is TGTGCCACCAGCAACCGCGACAGGGGGCCGGAGACCCAGTACTTC. Encoded protein: CATSNRDRGPETQYF.

This rearrangement joins TRBV5-6 to TRBJ2-5; TRBD1 agrees at 8 bases. The trim removed 4 bases at V and 11 bases at J, leaving 13 bases unmatched. The germline V gene encodes CDR1 SGHDT and CDR2 YYEEEE. This CDR3 comprises 14 residues. CDR3 nucleotides: TGTGCCAGCAGCGCTGGACAGGGCCTGAATGAGCAGTACTTC. Its translation: CASSAGQGLNEQYF.